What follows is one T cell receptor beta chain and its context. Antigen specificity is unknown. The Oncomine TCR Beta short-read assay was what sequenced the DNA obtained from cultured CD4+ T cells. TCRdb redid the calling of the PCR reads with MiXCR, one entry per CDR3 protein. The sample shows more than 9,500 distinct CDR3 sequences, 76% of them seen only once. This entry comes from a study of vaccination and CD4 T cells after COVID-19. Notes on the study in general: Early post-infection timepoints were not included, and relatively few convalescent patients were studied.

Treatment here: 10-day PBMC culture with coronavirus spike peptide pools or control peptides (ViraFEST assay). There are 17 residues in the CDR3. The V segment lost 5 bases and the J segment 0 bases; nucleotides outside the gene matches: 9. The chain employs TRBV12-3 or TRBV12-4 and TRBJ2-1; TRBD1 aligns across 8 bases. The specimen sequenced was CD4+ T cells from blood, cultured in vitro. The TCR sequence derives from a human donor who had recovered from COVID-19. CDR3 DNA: TGTGCCAGCAGTGGACAGGGTTTGGGAAGCTCCTACAATGAGCAGTTCTTC. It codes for CASSGQGLGSSYNEQFF.